This T cell receptor beta chain was recovered during a study of CD8 T cells in ankylosing spondylitis. Regarding the study as a whole: Reportedly, disease-linked clones are significantly enriched in ankylosing spondylitis patients' matched synovial fluid. There was a TCR beta motif, made of eight highly homologous variants, that appeared characteristic of ankylosing spondylitis blood.

Concerning this clonotype: Its antigen is unidentified.

Molecular-barcoded quantitative 5'-RACE produced these TCR beta libraries. TCRdb redid the calling of the 5' RACE reads with MiXCR, one entry per CDR3 protein. The sample records 670,000 or so distinct CDR3 sequences, 15% to 20% being singletons. V was clipped by 5 bases and J by 5 bases; unmatched bases: 8. CDR3 size: 15 residues. The germline gives CDR1 SEHNR, CDR2 FQNEAQ (reference sequence). The chain couples TRBV7-9 to TRBJ2-1; the match to TRBD2 covers 8 bases. This clonotype was sampled from a male donor with ankylosing spondylitis. Sequencing input: blood, either unsorted or a sorted T cell fraction (not recorded which). Here the CDR3 reads CASSPSGRTHNEQFF. The CDR3 nucleotides are TGTGCCAGCAGCCCCAGCGGGAGAACTCACAATGAGCAGTTCTTC.